The 26 T cell receptor beta chains reported below all come from one sample, sequenced in a study of blood T cell repertoires in COVID-19. The method was immunoSEQ multiplex PCR; TCRdb's version includes in-frame clones alone and lacks a portion of them. Of about 140,000 clones in the sample, around nine tenths are singletons; the top ten hold about 1.7%. The source material was peripheral blood. Receptors were obtained from a woman between 45 and 65 years old with acute or convalescent COVID-19.

This chain connects TRBV18 to TRBJ2-7; D may be TRBD1 (6 bases). The CDR3 is made up of 14 amino acids. In germline, CDR1 is KGHSH, CDR2 LQKENI. The ends were cut back, 6 bases at V and 3 bases at J, with 15 bases in the middle. CDR3 nucleotides: TGTGCCAGCTCCTCGGACAGCTCCTTCTACGAGCAGTACTTC. It translates to CASSSDSSFYEQYF.

This chain links TRBV6-5 with TRBJ2-2; D is possibly TRBD1 (6 bases). V dropped 7 bases and J dropped 2 bases, with 11 bases sitting between them. The CDR3 consists of 14 residues. Germline CDR1 MNHEY, CDR2 SVGAGI. This CDR3 is CASNRDINTGELFF. CDR3 coding DNA: TGTGCCAGCAATCGGGACATTAACACCGGGGAGCTGTTTTTT.

The chain joins TRBV5-1 to TRBJ1-1; D perhaps matches TRBD1 (6 bases). This CDR3 has 14 residues. V lost 6 bases and J 1 base, leaving 13 bases between the germline ends. The germline gives CDR1 SGHRS, CDR2 YFSETQ. CDR3 sequence reads: CASTRGTSNTEAFF. DNA for the CDR3: TGCGCCAGCACCAGGGGTACCTCGAACACTGAAGCTTTCTTT.

The chain employs TRBV5-4 and TRBJ2-7; 7 positions match TRBD1. CDR3 length: 12 residues. The germline gives CDR1 SGHNT, CDR2 YYREEE (reference sequence). Trimming cost V 7 bases and J 2 bases; bases outside gene matches: 3. The CDR3: CASSTGTYEQYF. CDR3 sequence (DNA): TGTGCCAGCTCGACAGGGACCTACGAGCAGTACTTC.

V gene TRBV19 combines with J gene TRBJ1-3; D is possibly TRBD1 (5 bases). The V end lost 6 bases, the J end lost 0 bases, and 18 bases lay between the germline ends. This CDR3 is 17 amino acids long. Per germline, CDR1 LNHDA and CDR2 SQIVND (reference sequence). CDR3 nucleotide sequence: TGTGCCAGTAGCCCACGCAGGGACTCCGTCTCTGGAAACACCATATATTTT. Translation: CASSPRRDSVSGNTIYF.

This rearrangement joins TRBV7-2 to TRBJ2-7, with D perhaps matching TRBD2 (5 bases). V shed 3 bases and J shed 2 bases, with 20 bases lying between them. CDR1 and CDR2 from the germline V gene are SGHTA and FQGNSA. The CDR3 is 17 residues long. The chain's CDR3 is CASSFRRPGAAAYEQYF. The CDR3, as DNA: TGTGCCAGCAGCTTCCGCCGCCCTGGAGCGGCCGCCTACGAGCAGTACTTC.

The chain employs TRBV16 and TRBJ1-3; D remains unclear. Trimming removed 4 bases from V and 4 bases from J, with 14 bases in between. Per germline, CDR1 KGHSY and CDR2 FQNENV. The CDR3 contains 15 residues. The CDR3 nucleotides read TGTGCCAGCAGCCGAAGAACAGTTTGGGGAAACACCATATATTTT. This translates into CASSRRTVWGNTIYF.

This clone appeared a few times. V usage is TRBV18 and J usage is TRBJ1-4; D gene uncertain. V was shortened by 6 bases and J by 2 bases, with 13 bases between the two germline ends. CDR3 length equals 15 residues. Germline CDR1 is KGHSH and CDR2 is LQKENI. Written as DNA, the CDR3 is TGTGCCAGCTCGAGGAACAAGCTCACTAATGAAAAACTGTTTTTT. This gives the protein CASSRNKLTNEKLFF.

CDR3 DNA: TGTGCCACCAGTGATTCGAAGCGGGAGCGGGAGCCCACAGATACGCAGTATTTT. Its translation: CATSDSKREREPTDTQYF. The rearrangement uses TRBV24-1 and TRBJ2-3; TRBD2 agrees at 8 bases. After removal of 2 bases from V and 2 bases from J, the junction contained 11 bases not matched to a gene. Germline V gene lookup returns CDR1 KGHDR and CDR2 SFDVKD. The CDR3 spans 18 residues.

The rearrangement uses TRBV11-2 and TRBJ2-5; D may be TRBD2 (5 bases). This CDR3 is built from 15 residues. Looked up from germline, CDR1 is SGHAT and CDR2 is FQNNGV. Trimming left V 5 bases short and J 5 bases short, with 18 bases between. The CDR3 sequence is CASSGTSRAGETQYF. The CDR3 DNA reads as TGTGCCAGCAGCGGTACTAGTAGGGCCGGGGAGACCCAGTACTTC.

The chain combines TRBV27 with TRBJ1-5; 8 bases agree with TRBD1. The CDR3 consists of 19 residues. The germline V gene encodes CDR1 MNHEY and CDR2 SMNVEV (reference sequence). V trimming: 0 bases; J trimming: 2 bases; junction bases outside the gene matches: 12. CDR3 amino acids: CASSLSGHDRGGGNQPQHF. DNA for the CDR3: TGTGCCAGCAGTTTATCGGGGCACGACAGGGGAGGCGGCAATCAGCCCCAGCATTTT.

The chain employs TRBV3-1 (or the pseudogene TRBV3-2) and TRBJ1-3; tentative D call: TRBD1 (6 bases). This CDR3 spans 16 amino acids. Germline V gene sequence: CDR1 LGHDT, CDR2 YNNKEL (reference sequence). V was pared by 5 bases and J by 0 bases, with 14 bases between. In nucleotides, the CDR3 is TGTGCCAGCAGCTTTGGGGGGGGCGACTCTGGAAACACCATATATTTT. Translated: CASSFGGGDSGNTIYF.

This chain joins TRBV6-8 and TRBJ1-5; TRBD1 matches 7 bases. Germline CDR1 and CDR2: MNHGY and SAAAGT. The CDR3 has 14 amino acids. The V segment lost 6 bases and the J segment 2 bases; nucleotides outside the gene matches: 4. CDR3 coding DNA: TGTGCCAGCAGCCGACAGGGCTGCAATCAGCCCCAGCATTTT. It encodes CASSRQGCNQPQHF.

The rearrangement uses TRBV5-5 and TRBJ2-2, with D possibly being TRBD2 (6 bases). The CDR3 has 17 residues. CDR1 and CDR2 from the germline V gene are SGHKS and YYEKEE (reference sequence). The V gene lost 4 bases and the J gene lost 1 base, with 17 bases spanning the gap. The CDR3 reads CASSPSWWGENTGELFF. CDR3 DNA sequence: TGTGCCAGCAGCCCTTCTTGGTGGGGGGAGAACACCGGGGAGCTGTTTTTT.

The CDR3 nucleotides read TGTGCCATCAGTGACCTCAAGACTAGCGAGGGGGAGAGTACCGAGACCCAGTACTTC. Translation: CAISDLKTSEGESTETQYF. The chain has TRBV10-3 and TRBJ2-5; 8 bases fit TRBD2. CDR3 length: 19 residues. Trimming at V came to 3 bases and at J to 5 bases, leaving 20 bases not matched to a gene. Germline CDR1 ENHRY, CDR2 SYGVKD.

The CDR3: CASSFGQADEKLFF. Here the CDR3 DNA reads TGCGCCAGCAGCTTTGGACAGGCGGATGAAAAACTGTTTTTT. The chain combines TRBV10-2 with TRBJ1-4, with 7 bases aligning to TRBD1. The CDR3 is made up of 14 amino acids. Trimming took 6 bases from V and 6 from J; bases not matched to a gene: 7. Germline CDR1 and CDR2: WSHSY and SAAADI.

The rearrangement joins TRBV11-1 to TRBJ1-4, with 8 bases identical to TRBD1. Unmatched junction bases numbered 12, after V lost 4 bases and J lost 8 bases. The CDR3 has 16 residues. Germline lookup yields CDR1 SGHAT and CDR2 FQDESV (reference sequence). For the CDR3, the DNA is TGTGCCAGCAGCTCCGGGGGCGGACAGGGATACGAAAAACTGTTTTTT. Its protein is CASSSGGGQGYEKLFF.

CDR3 coding DNA: TGTGCCAGCAGTTTTCCAGGGTCTGGCTACACCTTC. Translation: CASSFPGSGYTF. V and J are TRBV12-3 or TRBV12-4 and TRBJ1-2; D perhaps matches TRBD1 (5 bases). There are 12 residues in the CDR3. V shed 3 bases and J shed 7 bases, with 9 bases lying between them.

This clone turned up a few times. V is TRBV11-2 and J is TRBJ1-1; possibly TRBD1 for D (5 bases). Germline lookup yields CDR1 SGHAT and CDR2 FQNNGV. Trimming took off 2 bases at V and 6 bases at J, with 13 bases between the two ends. CDR3 length: 14 amino acids. CDR3 sequence: CASSLIPGRSEAFF. Here the CDR3 DNA reads TGTGCCAGCAGCTTAATCCCAGGGCGCTCTGAAGCTTTCTTT.

The V gene is TRBV18, the J gene TRBJ2-5; TRBD2 matches 10 bases. Losses at the gene ends were 3 bases for V and 7 bases for J; bases not matched to a gene: 11. CDR3 length: 16 residues. The germline CDR1 and CDR2 sequences are KGHSH and LQKENI. CDR3 loop: CASSPERLAGQRTQYF. In DNA, the CDR3 is TGTGCCAGCTCACCGGAGAGACTAGCGGGTCAGCGGACCCAGTACTTC.

The rearrangement joins TRBV19 to TRBJ1-5, with a weak D call TRBD1 (5 bases). The V gene's germline CDR1 is LNHDA and CDR2 SQIVND (reference sequence). V was shortened by 7 bases and J by 5 bases, with 15 bases between the two germline ends. There are 14 residues in the CDR3. The CDR3, as DNA: TGTGCCAGTAATGGCAGGGTAGGTCATCAGCCCCAGCATTTT. This gives the protein CASNGRVGHQPQHF.

This clone has only a few counts. The chain joins TRBV7-6 to TRBJ1-1; D not resolved. Trimming shortened V by 4 bases and J by 6 bases, and 15 bases separated the two germline ends. CDR1 is SGHVS, CDR2 FNYEAQ, per germline. The CDR3 totals 14 residues. The CDR3 loop reads CASSWASGTAEAFF. The CDR3 nucleotides read TGTGCCAGCAGCTGGGCCAGCGGAACCGCTGAAGCTTTCTTT.

This chain connects TRBV7-2 to TRBJ1-5; 7 bases agree with TRBD1. The CDR3 runs to 16 residues. Losses at the gene ends were 5 bases for V and 4 bases for J; bases not matched to a gene: 11. In germline, CDR1 is SGHTA, CDR2 FQGNSA. DNA for the CDR3: TGTGCCAGCAGCCCGAACATGGACAGGCTGAATCAGCCCCAGCATTTT. Residues: CASSPNMDRLNQPQHF.

V and J are TRBV6-6 and TRBJ1-4; D ambiguous. The germline V gene encodes CDR1 MNHNY and CDR2 SVGAGI (reference sequence). This CDR3 comprises 13 residues. Trimming shortened V by 9 bases and J by 4 bases, and 12 bases separated the two germline ends. The CDR3 protein is CASRIVRNEKLFF. As DNA, the CDR3 is TGTGCCAGTAGAATAGTACGTAATGAAAAACTGTTTTTT.

V is TRBV4-2 and J is TRBJ2-2; weak D call: TRBD2 (6 bases). Germline-derived CDR1 and CDR2 are LGHNA and YNFKEQ. The CDR3 runs to 17 residues. Trimming left V 4 bases short and J 6 bases short, with 21 bases between. DNA for the CDR3: TGTGCCAGCAGCCCAGCACCCCTCGTGGGGGGTGCCGGGGAGCTGTTTTTT. This sequence encodes CASSPAPLVGGAGELFF.

The chain is built from TRBV5-4 and TRBJ2-7; D is perhaps TRBD2 (6 bases). CDR1 and CDR2 (germline): SGHNT, YYREEE (reference sequence). This CDR3 region has 13 residues. V lost 5 bases and J lost 3, with 12 bases in between. As DNA, the CDR3 is TGTGCCAGCAGTCTCCATAGCGGCTACGAGCAGTACTTC. It codes for CASSLHSGYEQYF.